Listed below are T cell receptor beta chains from one sample, sequenced in a study of blood T cell repertoires in COVID-19. Clones were read by immunoSEQ multiplex PCR, and TCRdb kept only the in-frame ones, dropping some. The sample lists tens of thousands of clones; roughly 88% were seen once. The material sequenced was peripheral blood. The receptors were gathered from a human donor in a cohort sampled during active COVID-19. CDR3s include the opening cysteine and the closing phenylalanine or tryptophan. The D gene is left open where the match is weak. Clone sizes are given selectively: once, few, many, or a class where the clone is expanded.

.,TRBJ1-5,14,.,TRBV28,TGTGCCAGCAGGGGCCCGGGACTACAAGGGGGGATGCATTTT,CASRGPGLQGGMHF
.,TRBJ2-7,15,.,TRBV19,TGTGCCAGTAGTATCCCGGACAGAACGGTTGAGGAGCAGTACTTC,CASSIPDRTVEEQYF
TRBD2,TRBJ2-1,15,.,TRBV7-2,TGTGCCAGCAGCACGGGACTAGCGGTCTACAATGAGCAGTTCTTC,CASSTGLAVYNEQFF
.,TRBJ1-2,16,.,TRBV4-1,TGCGCCAGCAGCCTAATGCCCCAGTCGACTAACTATGGCTACACCTTC,CASSLMPQSTNYGYTF
TRBD1,TRBJ2-2,15,.,TRBV9,TGTGCCAGCAGCGTAGAAACAGGGGGCACGGGGGAGCTGTTTTTT,CASSVETGGTGELFF
.,TRBJ1-5,14,.,TRBV6-6,TGTGCCAGCAGACAGGGCACTAGCAATCAGCCCCAGCATTTT,CASRQGTSNQPQHF
.,TRBJ1-2,12,.,TRBV12-3/TRBV12-4,TGTGCCGGGACTGGTAGTTGGGGCGGCTACACCTTC,CAGTGSWGGYTF
TRBD1,TRBJ2-5,13,once,TRBV12-3/TRBV12-4,TGTGCCAGCAGGGACAGGGCACAAGAGACCCAGTACTTC,CASRDRAQETQYF
TRBD1,TRBJ1-6,15,.,TRBV4-3,TGCGCCAGCAGCCAAGAGAAGGGGGCTAAGTCACCCCTCCACTTT,CASSQEKGAKSPLHF
TRBD2,TRBJ2-7,15,.,TRBV19,TGTGCCAGTAGTATGGCCCTAGCGGGAGTGGGTGAGCAGTACTTC,CASSMALAGVGEQYF